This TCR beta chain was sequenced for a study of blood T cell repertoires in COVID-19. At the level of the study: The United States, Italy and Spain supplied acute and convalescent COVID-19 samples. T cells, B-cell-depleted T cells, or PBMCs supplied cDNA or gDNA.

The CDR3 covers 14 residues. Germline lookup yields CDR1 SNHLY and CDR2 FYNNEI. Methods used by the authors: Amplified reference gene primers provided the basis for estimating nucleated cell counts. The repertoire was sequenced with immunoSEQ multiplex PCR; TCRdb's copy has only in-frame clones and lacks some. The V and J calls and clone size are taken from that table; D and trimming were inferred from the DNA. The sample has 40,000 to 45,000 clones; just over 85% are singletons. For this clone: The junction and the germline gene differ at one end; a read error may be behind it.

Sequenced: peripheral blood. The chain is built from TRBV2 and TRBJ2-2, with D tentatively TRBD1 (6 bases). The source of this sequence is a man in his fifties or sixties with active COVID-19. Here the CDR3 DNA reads TGTGCCGGCAGACAGGCCGCGAACACCGGGGAGCTGTTTTTT. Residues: CAGRQAANTGELFF.